This T cell receptor (beta chain) was observed in a study of cytomegalovirus exposure and HLA in healthy donors. Primers: 60 Vbeta forward and 13 Jbeta reverse. Generated by immunoSEQ multiplex PCR, the TCRdb table keeps only in-frame clones and is missing some. The sample has about 130,000 clones, 75% to 85% seen once. The CDR3 contains 14 residues. Trimming cost V 7 bases and J 4 bases, with 18 bases left between them. CDR1 is SGHNT, CDR2 YYREEE, per germline (reference sequence). Study-level results: It was reportedly the case that the classifier diagnosed cytomegalovirus status with high specificity and sensitivity.

Remarks on this clone: Its antigen is not known.

Specimen: PBMCs. This chain connects TRBV5-4 to TRBJ2-7; maybe TRBD1 (5 bases). The sequence derives from a middle-aged man in good health and CMV-seronegative. The CDR3 sequence is CASGLTGSRYEQYF. CDR3 sequence (DNA): TGTGCCAGCGGCCTAACAGGTTCTCGGTACGAGCAGTACTTC.